This entry lists 2 T cell receptor beta chains sequenced from one sample in a study of cytomegalovirus exposure and HLA in healthy donors. Primers: 60 Vbeta forward and 13 Jbeta reverse. Repertoires were generated with immunoSEQ multiplex PCR, while TCRdb's copy carries only in-frame clones and drops some. The profile shows under 250,000 clones, over 60% of them singletons. The sequencing sample was made of PBMCs. These receptor sequences come from a male donor in good health and CMV-seronegative.

The sample holds one count of this clone. This rearrangement joins TRBV19 to TRBJ1-2, with D perhaps TRBD1 (6 bases). This CDR3 is built from 13 residues. CDR1 and CDR2 from the germline V gene are LNHDA and SQIVND (reference sequence). Trimming pared 7 bases from V and 4 bases from J, leaving 13 bases between. Written as DNA, the CDR3 is TGTGCCAGTACCTGGGCAGGGGCCTATGGCTACACCTTC. As protein: CASTWAGAYGYTF.

The V and J genes are TRBV4-1 and TRBJ1-1; D is unclear. This CDR3 spans 15 amino acids. V was clipped by 0 bases and J by 6 bases, with 14 bases between them. Germline V lookup: CDR1 MGHRA, CDR2 YSYEKL. CDR3 residues: CASSQEANGGAEAFF. DNA for the CDR3: TGCGCCAGCAGCCAAGAGGCAAACGGCGGAGCTGAAGCTTTCTTT.